This T cell receptor beta chain originates from a study of T-cell reconstitution after alpha-beta-depleted transplantation in children. V was shortened by 4 bases and J by 7 bases, with 11 bases between the two germline ends. Germline V gene lookup returns CDR1 SNHLY and CDR2 FYNNEI. The CDR3 has 13 residues. This clonotype appeared a few times. The authors prepared the TCRbeta library with unique molecular identifiers. One entry per CDR3 protein, called by TCRdb with MiXCR from the PCR reads. The sample has 500,000 or so distinct CDR3 sequences; 32% are singletons. The V call is TRBV2, the J call TRBJ1-3; D gene uncertain. The sequence was obtained from a human donor who donated a stem cell graft to a child with aplastic anemia. This specimen was PBMCs from the stem cell graft donor, taken from the stem cell graft. Written as DNA, the CDR3 is TGTGCCAGCAGTGCGGTTAAGGGCAACACCATATATTTT. Its translation is CASSAVKGNTIYF.